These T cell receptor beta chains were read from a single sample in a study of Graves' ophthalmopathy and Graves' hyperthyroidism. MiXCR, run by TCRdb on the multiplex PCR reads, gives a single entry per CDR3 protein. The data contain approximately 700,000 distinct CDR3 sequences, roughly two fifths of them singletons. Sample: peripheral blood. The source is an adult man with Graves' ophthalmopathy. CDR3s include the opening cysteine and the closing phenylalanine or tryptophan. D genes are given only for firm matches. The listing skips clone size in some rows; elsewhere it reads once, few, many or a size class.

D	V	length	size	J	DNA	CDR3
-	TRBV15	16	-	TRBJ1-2	TGTGCCACCAGCAGCGTTGATACAGGGACGGACTATGGCTACACCTTC	CATSSVDTGTDYGYTF
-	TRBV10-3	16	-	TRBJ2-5	TGTGCCATCAGTGATATGGACCCCTCTAACCAAGAGACCCAGTACTTC	CAISDMDPSNQETQYF
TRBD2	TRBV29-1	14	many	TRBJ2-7	TGCAGCGTAGGGACTAGCGGGAGGGCCTACGAGCAGTACTTC	CSVGTSGRAYEQYF
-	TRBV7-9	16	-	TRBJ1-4	TGTGCCAGCAGCTTAAAGGGCGTGACAGATAATGAAAAACTGTTTTTT	CASSLKGVTDNEKLFF
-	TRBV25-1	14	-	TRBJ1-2	TGTGCCAGCAGTGAAAGAGGCAGGGAAGATGGCTACACCTTC	CASSERGREDGYTF
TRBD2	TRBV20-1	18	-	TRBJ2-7	TGCAGTGCTAGAGCCCCACCGTCCCGGCGAGCGGGGGTCTACGAGCAGTACTTC	CSARAPPSRRAGVYEQYF
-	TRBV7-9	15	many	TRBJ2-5	TGTGCCAGCAGCAGGGACGGGCGCGCGGAAGAGACCCAGTACTTC	CASSRDGRAEETQYF
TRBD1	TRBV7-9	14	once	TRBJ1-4	TGCGCCAGCAGCCAAGGAGGGACAGGGGGAAAACTGTTTTTT	CASSQGGTGGKLFF
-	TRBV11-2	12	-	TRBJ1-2	TGTGCCAGCAGCTTCCGACTCGATGGCTACACCTTC	CASSFRLDGYTF
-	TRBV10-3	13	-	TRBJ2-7	TGTGCCAGCAGTGAAGTGACCCCTTACGAGCAGTACTTC	CASSEVTPYEQYF
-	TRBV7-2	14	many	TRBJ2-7	TGTGCCAGCAGACAAAATGTTGGGGCGGTAGAGCAGTACTTC	CASRQNVGAVEQYF
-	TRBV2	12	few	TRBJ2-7	TGTGCCAGCAGTTACCCATATACCGAGCAGTACTTC	CASSYPYTEQYF
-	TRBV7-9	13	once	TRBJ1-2	TGTGCCAGCAGCCCCGGGAACACGGGTGGCTACACCTTC	CASSPGNTGGYTF
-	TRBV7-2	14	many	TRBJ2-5	TGTGCCAGCAGCCCAGCCAGGATCGGGGAGACCCAGTACTTC	CASSPARIGETQYF
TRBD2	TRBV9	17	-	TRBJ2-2	TGTGCCAGCAGCTCCGGACGACTAGCGGGGGGCACCGGGGAGCTGTTTTTT	CASSSGRLAGGTGELFF
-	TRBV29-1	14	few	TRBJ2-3	TGCAGCGTTGAAGCGGACAGTCTGACAGATACGCAGTATTTT	CSVEADSLTDTQYF
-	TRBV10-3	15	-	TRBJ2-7	TGTGCCAGCAGTCCCTCAGGGCAGTTCTCCTACGAGCAGTACTTC	CASSPSGQFSYEQYF
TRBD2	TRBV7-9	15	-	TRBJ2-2	TGTGCCAGCAGCCGAGCGGGGGGGATCGTCGGGGAGCTGTTTTTT	CASSRAGGIVGELFF
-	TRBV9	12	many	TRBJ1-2	TGTGCCAGCAGCGGTGCTGCGGGTGGCTACACCTTC	CASSGAAGGYTF
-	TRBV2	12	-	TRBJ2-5	TGTGCCAGCAGGGGGAACACGGAGACCCAGTACTTC	CASRGNTETQYF
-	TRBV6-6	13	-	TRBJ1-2	TGTGCCAGCAGTTACGCTGGATGGCGTGGCTACACCTTC	CASSYAGWRGYTF
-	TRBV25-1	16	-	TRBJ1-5	TGTGCCAGCAGTGAGGAGACAGGCAAAAACATTCAGCCCCAGCATTTT	CASSEETGKNIQPQHF
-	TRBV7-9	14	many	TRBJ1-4	TGTGCCAGCAGCCTCAGGACGGATGGTGAAAAACTGTTTTTT	CASSLRTDGEKLFF
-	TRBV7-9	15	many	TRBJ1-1	TGTGCCAGCAGCCTCGACAGGCTGGGGACCACTGAAGCTTTCTTT	CASSLDRLGTTEAFF
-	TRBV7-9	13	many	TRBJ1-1	TGTGCCAGCAGCGATCCCGGGACAACTGAAGCTTTCTTT	CASSDPGTTEAFF
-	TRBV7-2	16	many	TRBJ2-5	TGTGCCAGCAGCCCTGGCTTTTCGGTCGGCCAAGAGACCCAGTACTTC	CASSPGFSVGQETQYF
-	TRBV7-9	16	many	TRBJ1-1	TGTGCCAGCAGATCCACAGGGAGGTTGGCGACCACTGAAGCTTTCTTT	CASRSTGRLATTEAFF
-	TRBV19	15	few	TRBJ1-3	TGTGCCAGTAGTATCACCGGGACGAGAGGAAACACCATATATTTT	CASSITGTRGNTIYF
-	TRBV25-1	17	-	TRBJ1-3	TGTGCCAGCAGTCTAGGGGTGGGACACCACTCTGGAAACACCATATATTTT	CASSLGVGHHSGNTIYF
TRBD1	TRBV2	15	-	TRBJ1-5	TGTGCCAGCAGTCCCGACAGGGGCAGAAATCAGCCCCAGCATTTT	CASSPDRGRNQPQHF
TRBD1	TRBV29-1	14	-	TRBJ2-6	TGCAGCGTTAGTGGCGGGACAGGGGGCTACGTCCTGACTTTC	CSVSGGTGGYVLTF
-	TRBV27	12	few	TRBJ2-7	TGTGCCAGCAGTTCCCACGGCTACGAGCAGTACTTC	CASSSHGYEQYF
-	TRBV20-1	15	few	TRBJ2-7	TGCAGTGCTAGAGATTGGGCAGGGGTTGGGGACGAGCAGTACTTC	CSARDWAGVGDEQYF
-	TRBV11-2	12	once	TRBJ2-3	TGTGCCAGCAGCTTGGGCTACGATACGCAGTATTTT	CASSLGYDTQYF
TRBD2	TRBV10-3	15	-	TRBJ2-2	TGTGCCATCACCGGGACTAGCGGGGGCTCCGGGGAGCTGTTTTTT	CAITGTSGGSGELFF
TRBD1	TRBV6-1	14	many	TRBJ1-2	TGTGCCAGCAGAACGGGACAGGGGGACTATGGCTACACCTTC	CASRTGQGDYGYTF
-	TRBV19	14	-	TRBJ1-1	TGTGCCAGTAGGGACACCGGACAGAGCACTGAAGCTTTCTTT	CASRDTGQSTEAFF